This T cell receptor beta chain originates from a study of shared clonotypes between healthy human individuals. Overall study context: Used for every donor were three CD4 naive, three CD4 memory, two CD8 naive and one CD8 memory plate.

Germline assignment: CDR1 MNHEY and CDR2 SMNVEV (reference sequence). The CDR3 totals 13 residues. V lost 5 bases, J lost 4 bases, and 8 bases lay in between. Only in-frame clones appear in the TCRdb table, and some are missing; sequencing was by immunoSEQ multiplex PCR. Among about 230,000 clones listed, about 65% were seen once. This chain links TRBV27 with TRBJ1-4; no firm D call. The source material was memory CD4+ T cells sorted from blood. The subset was: CD45RA-negative fraction. The origin of this receptor is a man aged 25-45 years in good health. CDR3 DNA sequence: TGTGCCAGCAGTCGAGGTAGTAATGAAAAACTGTTTTTT. This sequence encodes CASSRGSNEKLFF.